This record concerns one T cell receptor (beta chain) sequence. The antigen is not known. These data come from a study of OX40 agonist ivuxolimab in advanced cancers. Across the whole study: Patients treated during dose escalation were battling hepatocellular carcinoma, melanoma, renal cell or head and neck cancer. General study results and limits: Averaging showed that CD8+ T cells had more expanded clones than CD4+ did.

Data came from immunoSEQ multiplex PCR; TCRdb stores just in-frame clones and leaves some out. The sample has 28,000 or so clones, approximately 85% seen once. In germline, CDR1 is MGHRA, CDR2 YSYEKL. This CDR3 is 17 amino acids long. V lost 0 bases, J lost 14 bases, and 26 bases lay in between. The TCR sequence derives from an adult with an advanced solid tumor such as melanoma, head and neck, liver or kidney cancer. The specimen comprised CD4+ or CD8+ T cells sorted from blood, sampled in a trial of the OX40 agonist ivuxolimab. The chain joins TRBV4-1 to TRBJ2-1; perhaps TRBD2 as D (6 bases). CDR3 sequence (DNA): TGCGCCAGCAGCCAAGACTCCGCTCGAACTAGCATGACAGCCGAGTTCTTC. Translation gives CASSQDSARTSMTAEFF.